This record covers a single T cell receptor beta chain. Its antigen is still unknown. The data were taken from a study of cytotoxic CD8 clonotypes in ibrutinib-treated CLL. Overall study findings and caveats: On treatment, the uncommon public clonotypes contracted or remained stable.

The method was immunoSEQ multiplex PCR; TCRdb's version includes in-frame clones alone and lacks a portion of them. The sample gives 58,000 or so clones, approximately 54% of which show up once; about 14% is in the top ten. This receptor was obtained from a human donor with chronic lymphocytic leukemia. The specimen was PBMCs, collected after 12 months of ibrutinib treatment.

The CDR3: CASSPIGGANGYTF. The CDR3 nucleotides are TGTGCCAGCAGTCCTATAGGGGGGGCCAATGGCTACACCTTC. The rearrangement joins TRBV6-6 to TRBJ1-2; D perhaps matches TRBD1 (6 bases). Between the trimmed V and J ends, which lost 5 bases and 6 bases, there was a span of 16 bases. This CDR3 spans 14 amino acids. CDR1 and CDR2 from the germline V gene are MNHNY and SVGAGI (reference sequence).